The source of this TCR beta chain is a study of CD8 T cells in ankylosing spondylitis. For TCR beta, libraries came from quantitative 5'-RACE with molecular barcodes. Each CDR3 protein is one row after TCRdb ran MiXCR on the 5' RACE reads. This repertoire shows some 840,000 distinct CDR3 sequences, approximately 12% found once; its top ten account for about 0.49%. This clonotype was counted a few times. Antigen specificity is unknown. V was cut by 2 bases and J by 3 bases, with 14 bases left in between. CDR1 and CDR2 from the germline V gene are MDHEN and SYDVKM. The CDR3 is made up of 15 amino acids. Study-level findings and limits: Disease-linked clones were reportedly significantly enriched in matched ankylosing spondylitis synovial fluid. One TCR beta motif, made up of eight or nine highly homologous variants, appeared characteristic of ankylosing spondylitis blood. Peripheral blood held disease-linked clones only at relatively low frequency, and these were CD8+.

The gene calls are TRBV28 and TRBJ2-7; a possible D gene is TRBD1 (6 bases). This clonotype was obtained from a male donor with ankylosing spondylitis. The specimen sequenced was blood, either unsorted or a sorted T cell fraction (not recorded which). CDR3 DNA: TGTGCCAGCAGTTTAAGTGGCGGCAGGGGCTACGAGCAGTACTTC. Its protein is CASSLSGGRGYEQYF.